These T cell receptor beta chains were read from a single sample in a study of response to subunit inactivated influenza vaccine. TCRdb fed the RT-PCR reads into MiXCR, producing one record per CDR3 protein. The sample lists hundreds of thousands of distinct CDR3 sequences, roughly 18% seen once, with approximately 10% in the top ten. The specimen was PBMCs from blood, collected 4 to 6 days after vaccination. All receptors derive from a middle-aged man who received an inactivated influenza vaccine. Both conserved end residues are trimmed from each CDR3. Fields, in order: CDR3 protein, J gene, clone size, V gene. Clone size is stated in some rows and not others, as once, few, many or a class when expanded.

CDR3: SASQGRGSNQPQH; J: TRBJ1-5; size: few; V: TRBV20-1
CDR3: STARLGYTQY; J: TRBJ2-3; size: .; V: TRBV20-1
CDR3: ASRDTRQGANEQF; J: TRBJ2-1; size: .; V: TRBV12-3/TRBV12-4
CDR3: ASSLPSLNEQF; J: TRBJ2-1; size: .; V: TRBV7-2
CDR3: ASSSTGGSLPYGYT; J: TRBJ1-2; size: few; V: TRBV7-9
CDR3: ASSRLLAATRGEQF; J: TRBJ2-1; size: .; V: TRBV4-2
CDR3: RAGGGLGGYT; J: TRBJ1-2; size: .; V: TRBV29-1
CDR3: ASSLEMAEQY; J: TRBJ2-7; size: .; V: TRBV5-4
CDR3: ASRREGYT; J: TRBJ1-2; size: .; V: TRBV6-2/TRBV6-3
CDR3: SVQGLGGGPEAF; J: TRBJ1-1; size: .; V: TRBV29-1
CDR3: ASSLAAGGHEQF; J: TRBJ2-1; size: .; V: TRBV5-1
CDR3: ASLVLAGGYNEQF; J: TRBJ2-1; size: few; V: TRBV5-6
CDR3: AIRNQGSDPTGELF; J: TRBJ2-2; size: few; V: TRBV10-3
CDR3: ASSNQGSYNEQF; J: TRBJ2-1; size: few; V: TRBV7-2
CDR3: SVSVWTSSETQY; J: TRBJ2-5; size: .; V: TRBV20-1
CDR3: ASSLETGADNEQF; J: TRBJ2-1; size: few; V: TRBV7-4